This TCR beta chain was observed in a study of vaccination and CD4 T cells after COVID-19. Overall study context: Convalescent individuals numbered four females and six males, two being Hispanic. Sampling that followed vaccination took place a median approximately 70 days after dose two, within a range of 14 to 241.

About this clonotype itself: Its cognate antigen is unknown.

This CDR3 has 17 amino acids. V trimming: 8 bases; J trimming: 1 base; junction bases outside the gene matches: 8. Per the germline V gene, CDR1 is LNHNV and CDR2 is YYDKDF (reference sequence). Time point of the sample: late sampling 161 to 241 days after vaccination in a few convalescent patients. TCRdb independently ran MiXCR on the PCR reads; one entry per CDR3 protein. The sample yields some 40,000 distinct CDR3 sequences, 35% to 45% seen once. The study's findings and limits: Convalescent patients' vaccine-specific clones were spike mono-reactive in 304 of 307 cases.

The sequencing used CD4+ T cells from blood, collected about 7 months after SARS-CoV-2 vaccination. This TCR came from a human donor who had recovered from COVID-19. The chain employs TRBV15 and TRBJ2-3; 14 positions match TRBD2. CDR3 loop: CATERTSGRPGTDTQYF. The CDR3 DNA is TGTGCCACCGAGCGGACTAGCGGGAGGCCAGGCACAGATACGCAGTATTTT.